This TCR beta chain was obtained from a study of shared clonotypes between healthy human individuals. Sorted-subset replicate PCRs used about 200 ng of genomic DNA. This amount corresponded to approximately 30,000 T cell genomes. Profiling relied on immunoSEQ multiplex PCR, and the TCRdb table lists in-frame clones only, not all of them. There are fewer than 1.6 million clones in the sample; just under 99% occur only once, and about 0.35% lies in the top ten. The CDR3 sequence is 14 residues long. Germline V lookup: CDR1 MNHNS, CDR2 SASEGT. J gave up 8 bases and V 1 base, and 8 bases lay outside the gene matches.

This receptor was taken from a man aged 25 to 40 in good health. The rearrangement uses TRBV6-1 and TRBJ2-7; 7 nucleotides match TRBD2. The specimen sequenced was naive CD4+ T cells sorted from blood. Subset defined: CD45RA+ positively selected. The chain's CDR3 is CASSEGEGRGKQYF. The CDR3 coding sequence is TGTGCCAGCAGTGAAGGGGAGGGGCGCGGAAAGCAGTACTTC.